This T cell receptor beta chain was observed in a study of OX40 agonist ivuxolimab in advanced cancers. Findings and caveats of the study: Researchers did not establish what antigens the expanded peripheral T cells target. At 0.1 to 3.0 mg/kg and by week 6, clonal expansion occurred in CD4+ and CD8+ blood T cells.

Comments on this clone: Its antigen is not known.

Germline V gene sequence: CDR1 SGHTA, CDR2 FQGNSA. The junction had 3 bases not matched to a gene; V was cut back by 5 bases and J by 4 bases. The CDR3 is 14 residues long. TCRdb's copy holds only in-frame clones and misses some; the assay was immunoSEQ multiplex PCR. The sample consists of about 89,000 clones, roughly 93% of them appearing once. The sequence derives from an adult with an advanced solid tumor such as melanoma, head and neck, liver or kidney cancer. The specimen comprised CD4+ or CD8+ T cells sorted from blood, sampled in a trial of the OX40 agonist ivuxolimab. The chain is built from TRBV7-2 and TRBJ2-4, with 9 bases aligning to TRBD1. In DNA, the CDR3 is TGTGCCAGCAGCATCGGGACAGGGAAAAACATTCAGTACTTC. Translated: CASSIGTGKNIQYF.